The 30 T cell receptor beta chains given below trace back to one sample, sequenced in a study of blood T cells in healthy people across ages (dated by TCRdb to about 2015). Libraries were made using 5' RACE. The run used an Illumina HiSeq 2500. A second PCR of about 7 to 12 cycles was run with a J-beta primer mix and a sample-barcoded 5' primer. TCRdb reprocessed the public reads (quality trimming at Q25 with fastp, clone calling with MiXCR) and kept in-frame beta chains. Rows with one shared CDR3 protein collapse into an entry with the most common genes and DNA. Present in this sample are about 780,000 distinct CDR3 sequences, about half of which were seen just once. The ten most abundant clones make up over 15% of the sample. The sequencing input was blood. The receptor source for this set is a man at least 80 years old in good health.

Comments on this clonotype: A read error may account for a junction end that differs from germline. The chain joins TRBV11-1 to TRBJ2-1, with 8 positions matching TRBD1. Germline CDR1 SGHAT, CDR2 FQDESV (reference sequence). The CDR3 is made up of 14 amino acids. CDR3 amino acids: CASSKWDRNKEQFF. The CDR3 nucleotides are TGTGCCAGCAGCAAGTGGGACAGGAACAAGGAGCAGTTCTTC.

Concerning this clonotype: The germline gene is not matched at one end of the junction; a read error may be the cause. The V gene is TRBV15, the J gene TRBJ2-6, with TRBD1 matching 8 bases. This CDR3 region has 15 residues. The germline CDR1 and CDR2 sequences are LNHNV and YYDKDF (reference sequence). The CDR3 region is CATSRDRGLANVLTF. In DNA form, the CDR3 reads TGTGCCACCAGCCGAGACAGGGGTTTGGCCAACGTCCTGACTTTC.

The J gene is TRBJ2-5, the V gene TRBV5-1; TRBD1 matches 9 bases. The germline V gene has CDR1 SGHRS and CDR2 YFSETQ. V lost 4 bases, J lost 9 bases, and 10 bases stayed unmatched. The CDR3 has 14 residues. The CDR3 here is CASSLTGGAEAQYF. The CDR3 region has the DNA TGCGCCAGCAGCCTCACAGGGGGCGCTGAGGCCCAGTACTTC.

The sample holds one count of this clonotype. J is TRBJ2-5 and V is TRBV5-1; 12 positions match TRBD2. The CDR3 is 20 amino acids. Germline V lookup: CDR1 SGHRS, CDR2 YFSETQ. The J segment lost 0 bases and the V segment lost 3 bases, leaving 15 bases of the junction unmatched. The CDR3: CASSSAIRLAGDRNQETQYF. In nucleotides, the CDR3 is TGCGCCAGCAGCTCCGCGATCCGACTAGCGGGGGACCGAAACCAAGAGACCCAGTACTTC.

This clonotype has only a few counts. The rearrangement joins TRBV7-2 to TRBJ2-3; no definite D call. CDR1 is SGHTA, CDR2 FQGNSA, per germline. The CDR3 contains 15 residues. Trimming shortened V by 5 bases and J by 0 bases, and 12 bases separated the two germline ends. CDR3 in amino acids: CASSPQMVSTDTQYF. In DNA form, the CDR3 reads TGTGCCAGCAGCCCCCAAATGGTTAGCACAGATACGCAGTATTTT.

The J gene is TRBJ2-3, the V gene TRBV11-2; 11 positions agree with TRBD2. The germline CDR1 and CDR2 sequences are SGHAT and FQNNGV. This CDR3 region has 18 residues. The junction had 10 bases not matched to a gene; V was cut back by 3 bases and J by 2 bases. CDR3 residues: CASSLGSLAGGPTDTQYF. The CDR3 DNA is TGTGCCAGCAGCTTGGGATCTCTAGCGGGAGGCCCCACAGATACGCAGTATTTT.

Only a few counts were recorded for this clonotype. This chain links TRBV20-1 with TRBJ2-7; 8 bases are a match to TRBD2. CDR1 and CDR2 from the germline V gene are DFQATT and SNEGSKA (reference sequence). V lost 0 bases, J lost 5 bases, and 6 bases stayed unmatched. The length of the CDR3 is 14 residues. Here the CDR3 reads CSARDRGGRNEQYF. DNA for the CDR3: TGCAGTGCTAGAGATCGGGGGGGACGTAACGAGCAGTACTTC.

The chain recombines TRBV6-2 or TRBV6-3 with TRBJ1-1; D unresolved. The CDR3 has 15 residues. Germline CDR1 MNHEY, CDR2 SVGEGT. Trimming pared 4 bases from V and 4 bases from J, leaving 16 bases between. CDR3 sequence reads: CASSLSTPRSTEAFF. As DNA, the CDR3 is TGTGCCAGCAGTTTGTCTACCCCTCGGAGCACTGAAGCTTTCTTT.

This clonotype was detected ten times or more. This chain uses TRBV29-1 with TRBJ2-7; 7 nucleotides agree with TRBD1. The CDR3 contains 13 residues. Germline values: CDR1 SQVTM, CDR2 ANQGSEA. With V trimmed by 8 bases and J by 2 bases, 9 bases remained unmatched. In DNA form, the CDR3 reads TGCAGCACTCGGGTAACAGGGGCCTACGAGCAGTACTTC. Protein sequence: CSTRVTGAYEQYF.

The gene calls are TRBV7-8 and TRBJ2-1; D ambiguous. Trimming shortened V by 3 bases and J by 0 bases, and 9 bases separated the two germline ends. This CDR3 comprises 15 residues. The germline CDR1 and CDR2 sequences are SGHVS and FQNEAQ. CDR3 DNA sequence: TGTGCCAGCAGCTTGGTAGAACACTCCTACAATGAGCAGTTCTTC. Residues: CASSLVEHSYNEQFF.

This CDR3 is CASSYYPATSDFPAFF. In nucleotides, the CDR3 is TGTGCCAGCAGTTACTACCCCGCCACCTCGGACTTTCCAGCTTTCTTT. The chain carries TRBV6-2 or TRBV6-3 and TRBJ1-1; D gene uncertain. Germline V gene data show CDR1 as MNHEY and CDR2 as SVGEGT. V was pared by 1 base and J by 10 bases, with 22 bases between. This CDR3 spans 16 amino acids.

The chain couples TRBV29-1 to TRBJ2-5; the D gene is possibly TRBD2 (6 bases). The better agreement between TRBJ2-7 and the DNA end casts doubt on the J call. The CDR3 totals 13 residues. Germline V CDR1 and CDR2: SQVTM, ANQGSEA. CDR3 sequence (DNA): TGCAGCGCTGCACTAGCCGAGGGGCGCGAGCAGTACTTC. Translation: CSAALAEGREQYF.

This clonotype was recorded a few times. The genes are TRBV21-1 and TRBJ2-3. TRBV21-1 is flagged as a pseudogene. The CDR3 runs to 17 residues. The CDR3 loop is CASSTQSAPCRTDTQYF. The DNA for the CDR3 is TGTGCCAGCAGCACTCAGTCGGCACCGTGCCGCACAGATACGCAGTATTTT.

The V call is TRBV4-2, the J call TRBJ2-5; TRBD2 matches at 13 bases. The J call may be mistaken, given a closer DNA end match to TRBJ2-7. The CDR3 runs to 16 residues. Looked up from germline, CDR1 is LGHNA and CDR2 is YNFKEQ. The CDR3 spells CASSQAGTSGIYEQYF. Written as DNA, the CDR3 is TGTGCCAGCAGCCAAGCCGGGACTAGCGGGATCTACGAGCAGTACTTC.

About this clonotype itself: With a much larger clone just one base away, this may be a read error. The J gene is TRBJ2-7, the V gene TRBV20-1; tentative D call: TRBD2 (6 bases). From germline, CDR1 is DFQATT and CDR2 SNEGSKA (reference sequence). The CDR3 spans 13 residues. DNA for the CDR3: TGCGGTGCTAACGTCGGGAGTAGGTACGAGCAGTACTTC. Residues: CGANVGSRYEQYF.

The genes are TRBV20-1 and TRBJ1-4; no firm D call. V lost 7 bases and J lost 2, with 14 bases in between. The CDR3 length is 14 residues. Per the germline V gene, CDR1 is DFQATT and CDR2 is SNEGSKA (reference sequence). For the CDR3, the DNA is TGCAGTGTTCTTCTCCTTGAGACTAATGAAAAACTGTTTTTT. The encoded protein is CSVLLLETNEKLFF.

The sample holds a few counts of this clonotype. The CDR3 is CSARDMGAGDTGELFF. CDR3 DNA: TGCAGTGCTAGAGATATGGGGGCTGGGGACACCGGGGAGCTGTTTTTT. The chain joins TRBV20-1 to TRBJ2-2, with a weak D call TRBD1 (6 bases). The CDR3 runs to 16 residues. The germline CDR1 and CDR2 sequences are DFQATT and SNEGSKA (reference sequence). V lost 0 bases to trimming and J lost 3 bases, with 14 bases between them.

This clonotype appeared once. The V and J genes are TRBV29-1 and TRBJ1-1; 9 bases are a match to TRBD1. Germline-derived CDR1 and CDR2 are SQVTM and ANQGSEA. The CDR3 has 12 amino acids. J gave up 6 bases and V 4 bases, and 3 bases lay outside the gene matches. The CDR3 is CSVGTGDAEAFF. The CDR3 DNA reads TGCAGCGTTGGGACAGGGGACGCTGAAGCTTTCTTT.

This clonotype occurred a few times. The chain recombines TRBV12-3 or TRBV12-4 with TRBJ2-3; 9 nucleotides match TRBD2. With V trimmed by 5 bases and J by 9 bases, 12 bases remained unmatched. The CDR3 consists of 15 residues. DNA of the CDR3: TGTGCCAGCAGTCCGGGGGGGACTAGCCTCCGGACGCAGTATTTT. Protein product: CASSPGGTSLRTQYF.

This CDR3 reads CASSDARLGGETQYF. The CDR3 nucleotides are TGTGCCAGCAGTGATGCCCGGTTAGGGGGAGAGACCCAGTACTTC. The V and J genes are TRBV25-1 and TRBJ2-5; a weak D match, TRBD1 (6 bases). Germline CDR1 reads MGHDK; CDR2 reads SYGVNS. The CDR3 runs 15 residues. Between the trimmed V and J ends, which lost 3 bases and 4 bases, there was a span of 15 bases.

V gene TRBV20-1 combines with J gene TRBJ2-7; TRBD2 matches 10 bases. Trimming took 5 bases from V and 3 from J; bases not matched to a gene: 10. CDR3 length equals 15 residues. The germline V gene encodes CDR1 DFQATT and CDR2 SNEGSKA (reference sequence). The CDR3 DNA is TGCAGTGCTGATGTAGCGGGAGGCTATCTCTACGAGCAGTACTTC. Protein sequence: CSADVAGGYLYEQYF.

This clonotype occurred many times. This chain joins TRBV7-2 and TRBJ2-5; D unclear. Germline V gene lookup returns CDR1 SGHTA and CDR2 FQGNSA. The CDR3 consists of 12 residues. The V and J ends lost 2 bases and 5 bases respectively, with 6 bases between them. The CDR3 nucleotides read TGTGCCAGCAGCTTACAAGTGGAGACCCAGTACTTC. It specifies CASSLQVETQYF.

V usage is TRBV20-1 and J usage is TRBJ2-3; perhaps TRBD1 as D (6 bases). The CDR3 consists of 15 residues. V shed 6 bases and J shed 0 bases, with 16 bases lying between them. Germline-derived CDR1 and CDR2 are DFQATT and SNEGSKA (reference sequence). The CDR3 DNA follows: TGCAGTGCAATGGACAGCGGCCCTAGCACAGATACGCAGTATTTT. Its translation: CSAMDSGPSTDTQYF.

This clonotype showed up many times. This chain links TRBV5-6 with TRBJ2-7, with D possibly matching TRBD1 (6 bases). Germline CDR1 is SGHDT and CDR2 is YYEEEE. Trimming shortened V by 0 bases and J by 6 bases, and 13 bases separated the two germline ends. The CDR3 is 14 amino acids. DNA of the CDR3: TGTGCCAGCAGCTTGGATGGGAGCAGGGGCGAGCAGTACTTC. Translated, it gives CASSLDGSRGEQYF.

The chain joins TRBV29-1 to TRBJ2-3; 9 nucleotides line up with TRBD1. Germline lookup yields CDR1 SQVTM and CDR2 ANQGSEA. Germline trimming cut 6 bases from V and 2 bases from J; bases unmatched to any gene: 9. The CDR3 consists of 15 residues. The CDR3 sequence is CSVGPTGGYTDTQYF. As DNA, the CDR3 is TGCAGCGTAGGCCCGACAGGGGGGTACACAGATACGCAGTATTTT.

This clonotype was observed a handful of times. The chain recombines TRBV29-1 with TRBJ2-7, with 12 bases lining up with TRBD2. The CDR3 length is 14 residues. Losses at the gene ends were 4 bases for V and 1 base for J; bases not matched to a gene: 2. Germline V gene data show CDR1 as SQVTM and CDR2 as ANQGSEA. CDR3: CSVVLAGGSYEQYF. The CDR3 DNA sequence: TGCAGCGTTGTGCTAGCGGGAGGGTCCTACGAGCAGTACTTC.

The genes are TRBV9 and TRBJ2-1, with 8 nucleotides matching TRBD1. V lost 4 bases, J lost 8 bases, and 5 bases stayed unmatched. The CDR3 spans 13 residues. Germline CDR1 is SGDLS and CDR2 is YYNGEE. The CDR3 spells CASSPRQGHEQFF. The DNA of the CDR3 is TGTGCCAGCAGCCCAAGACAGGGGCATGAGCAGTTCTTC.

The CDR3, as DNA: TGTGCCAGCAGAAACGCAGACGCCTACGAGCAGTACTTC. Translation: CASRNADAYEQYF. The chain employs TRBV28 and TRBJ2-7; no reliable D call. Trimming removed 6 bases from V and 2 bases from J, with 11 bases in between. This CDR3 is built from 13 residues. Germline lookup yields CDR1 MDHEN and CDR2 SYDVKM.

This clonotype came up a few times. V is TRBV12-3 or TRBV12-4 and J is TRBJ1-1; tentatively, D is TRBD1 (5 bases). This CDR3 region has 12 residues. Trimming shortened V by 6 bases and J by 8 bases, and 13 bases separated the two germline ends. The CDR3 protein is CASSQIGTEAFF. CDR3 nucleotide sequence: TGTGCCAGCAGCCAAATAGGGACCGAAGCTTTCTTT.

V is TRBV11-2 and J is TRBJ2-1; D may match TRBD1 or TRBD2 (7 bases each). The J call may be wrong; the DNA end is better matched by TRBJ2-7. Germline CDR1 is SGHAT and CDR2 is FQNNGV. The length of the CDR3 is 16 residues. CDR3 in amino acids: CASSLVTGRAYNEQYF. CDR3 coding DNA: TGTGCCAGCAGCTTAGTGACAGGGAGGGCGTACAATGAGCAGTACTTC.